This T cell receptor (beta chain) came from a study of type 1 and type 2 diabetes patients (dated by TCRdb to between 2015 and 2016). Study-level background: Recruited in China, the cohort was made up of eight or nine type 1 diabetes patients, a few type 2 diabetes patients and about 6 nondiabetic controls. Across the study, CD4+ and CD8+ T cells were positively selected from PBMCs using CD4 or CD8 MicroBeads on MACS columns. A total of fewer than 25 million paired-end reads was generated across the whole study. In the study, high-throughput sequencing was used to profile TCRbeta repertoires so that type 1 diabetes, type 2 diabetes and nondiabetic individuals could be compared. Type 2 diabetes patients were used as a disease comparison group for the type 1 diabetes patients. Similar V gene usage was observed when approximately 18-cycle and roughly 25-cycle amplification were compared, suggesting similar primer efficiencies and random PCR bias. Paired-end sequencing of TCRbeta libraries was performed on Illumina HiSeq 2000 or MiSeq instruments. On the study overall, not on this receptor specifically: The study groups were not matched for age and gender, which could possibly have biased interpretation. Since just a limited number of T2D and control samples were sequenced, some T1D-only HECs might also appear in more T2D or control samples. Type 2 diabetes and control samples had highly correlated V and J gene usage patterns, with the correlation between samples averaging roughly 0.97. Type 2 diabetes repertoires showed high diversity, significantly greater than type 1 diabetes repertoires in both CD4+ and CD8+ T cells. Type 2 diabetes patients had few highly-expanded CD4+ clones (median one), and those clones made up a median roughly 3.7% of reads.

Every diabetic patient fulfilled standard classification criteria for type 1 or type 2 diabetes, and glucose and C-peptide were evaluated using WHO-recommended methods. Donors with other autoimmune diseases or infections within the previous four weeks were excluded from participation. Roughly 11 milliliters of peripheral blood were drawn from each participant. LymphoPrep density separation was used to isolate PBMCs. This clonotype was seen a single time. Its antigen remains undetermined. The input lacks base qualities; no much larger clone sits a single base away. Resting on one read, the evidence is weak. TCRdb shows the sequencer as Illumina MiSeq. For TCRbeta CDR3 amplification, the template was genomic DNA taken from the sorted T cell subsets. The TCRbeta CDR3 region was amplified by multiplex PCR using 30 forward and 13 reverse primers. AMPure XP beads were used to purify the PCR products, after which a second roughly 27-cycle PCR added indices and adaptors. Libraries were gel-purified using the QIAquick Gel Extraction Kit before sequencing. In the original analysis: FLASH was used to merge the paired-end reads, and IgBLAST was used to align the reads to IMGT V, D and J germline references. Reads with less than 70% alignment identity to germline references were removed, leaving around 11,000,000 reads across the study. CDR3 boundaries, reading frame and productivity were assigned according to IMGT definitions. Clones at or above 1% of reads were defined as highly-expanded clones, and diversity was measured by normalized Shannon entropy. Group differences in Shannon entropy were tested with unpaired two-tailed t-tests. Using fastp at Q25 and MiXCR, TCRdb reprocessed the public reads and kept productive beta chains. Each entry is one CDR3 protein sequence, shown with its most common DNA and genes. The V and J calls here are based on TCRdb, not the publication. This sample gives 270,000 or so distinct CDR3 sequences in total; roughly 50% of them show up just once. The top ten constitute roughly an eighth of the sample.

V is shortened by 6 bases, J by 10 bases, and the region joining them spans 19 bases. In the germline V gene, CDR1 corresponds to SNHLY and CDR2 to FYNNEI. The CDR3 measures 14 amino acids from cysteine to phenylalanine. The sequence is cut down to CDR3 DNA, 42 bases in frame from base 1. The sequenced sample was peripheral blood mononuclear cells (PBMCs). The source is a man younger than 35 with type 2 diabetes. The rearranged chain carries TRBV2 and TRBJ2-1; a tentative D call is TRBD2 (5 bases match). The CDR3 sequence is CASSQDFTSGEQFF. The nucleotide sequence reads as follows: TGTGCCAGCAGCCAAGACTTTACCTCGGGGGAGCAGTTCTTC.